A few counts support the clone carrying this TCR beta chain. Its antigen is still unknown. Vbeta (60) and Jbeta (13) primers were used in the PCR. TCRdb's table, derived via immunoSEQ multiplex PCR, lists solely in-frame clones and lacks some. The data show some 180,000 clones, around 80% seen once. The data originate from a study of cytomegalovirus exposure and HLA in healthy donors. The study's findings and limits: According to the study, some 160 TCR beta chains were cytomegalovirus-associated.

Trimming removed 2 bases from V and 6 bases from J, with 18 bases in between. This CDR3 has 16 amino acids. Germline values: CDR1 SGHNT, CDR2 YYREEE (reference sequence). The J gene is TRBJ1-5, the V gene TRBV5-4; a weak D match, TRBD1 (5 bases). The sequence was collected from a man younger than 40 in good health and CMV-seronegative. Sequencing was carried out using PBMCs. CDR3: CASSFGGGNYGQPQHF. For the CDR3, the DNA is TGTGCCAGCAGCTTCGGGGGAGGTAATTACGGTCAGCCCCAGCATTTT.